The 17 T cell receptor beta chains below were found in one sample sequenced in a study of blood T cell repertoires in COVID-19. This table comes from immunoSEQ multiplex PCR, and its TCRdb copy is limited to in-frame clones, with some not included. The table shows about 140,000 clones, with around 89% occurring only once. The sequenced sample consisted of peripheral blood. The receptors originated from a human donor with COVID-19, enrolled during active disease. The donor label of this sample is uncertain.

V gene TRBV6-1 combines with J gene TRBJ1-4; D unresolved. Germline loops: CDR1 MNHNS, CDR2 SASEGT. The CDR3 runs to 15 residues. V dropped 2 bases and J dropped 8 bases, with 15 bases sitting between them. The CDR3 coding sequence is TGTGCCAGCAGTGAATTCACGGGTGGCGGAGAAAAACTGTTTTTT. This encodes CASSEFTGGGEKLFF.

V gene TRBV9 combines with J gene TRBJ2-1; perhaps TRBD2 as D (6 bases). The germline CDR1 and CDR2 sequences are SGDLS and YYNGEE. V shed 7 bases and J shed 4 bases, with 12 bases lying between them. The CDR3 runs 13 residues. CDR3 region: CASSGTVYNEQFF. For the CDR3, the DNA is TGTGCCAGCTCCGGGACTGTATACAATGAGCAGTTCTTC.

This clone was found once. This chain links TRBV7-9 with TRBJ2-7, with TRBD2 identical over 12 bases. The V gene end was trimmed by 5 bases and the J gene end by 6 bases; junction bases not matched to a gene: 11. CDR3 length equals 16 residues. The germline CDR1 and CDR2 sequences are SEHNR and FQNEAQ (reference sequence). The CDR3 spells CASSNQPGLAGSEQYF. The CDR3 coding sequence is TGTGCCAGCAGCAATCAGCCGGGACTAGCGGGTTCCGAGCAGTACTTC.

The chain combines TRBV9 with TRBJ2-3; 7 bases line up with TRBD2. V was pared by 3 bases and J by 1 base, with 5 bases of the junction left unmatched. Germline loops: CDR1 SGDLS, CDR2 YYNGEE. The CDR3 extends over 15 amino acids. The CDR3 DNA reads as TGTGCCAGCAGCGCCCGGGGGGATCGCACAGATACGCAGTATTTT. This codes for CASSARGDRTDTQYF.

The V call is TRBV30, the J call TRBJ1-1; 8 bases align to TRBD1. The CDR3 has 14 amino acids. Germline loops: CDR1 GTSNPN, CDR2 SVGIG (reference sequence). J lost 5 bases, V lost 5 bases, and 10 bases had no gene match. Written as DNA, the CDR3 is TGTGCCTGGGCCCAGGGGGCGGGGGGGACTGAAGCTTTCTTT. Its protein product is CAWAQGAGGTEAFF. Based on the CDR3 plus reference TRBV30 and TRBJ1-1, the full variable domain is SQTIHQWPATLVQPVGSPLSLECTVEGTSNPNLYWYRQAAGRGLQLLFYSVGIGQISSEVPQNLSASRPQDRQFILSSKKLLLSDSGFYLCAWAQGAGGTEAFFGQGTRLTVV.

CDR3 coding DNA: TGTGCCAGCAGTGAATTTTCAGGGATCAATCAGCCCCAGCATTTT. Its translation: CASSEFSGINQPQHF. The genes are TRBV6-1 and TRBJ1-5, with TRBD1 as a possible D gene (5 bases). Germline V gives CDR1 MNHNS, CDR2 SASEGT. The germline V and J ends were trimmed by 2 bases and 3 bases, with 11 bases remaining between them. This CDR3 region has 15 residues.

CDR3 bases: TGTGCCAGCAGCCAATTAATAGGACAGGGTAGCACAGATACGCAGTATTTT. As protein: CASSQLIGQGSTDTQYF. This chain links TRBV4-2 with TRBJ2-3, with 8 bases fitting TRBD1. The length of the CDR3 is 17 residues. Germline V gene sequence: CDR1 LGHNA, CDR2 YNFKEQ. V lost 2 bases and J lost 0; bases outside the gene matches: 7.

The chain joins TRBV6-6 to TRBJ1-5; D call uncertain. V was clipped by 2 bases and J by 1 base, with 6 bases between them. The CDR3 consists of 14 residues. From germline, CDR1 is MNHNY and CDR2 SVGAGI (reference sequence). The chain's CDR3 is CASSYGESNQPQHF. The DNA of the CDR3 is TGTGCCAGCAGTTACGGTGAGAGCAATCAGCCCCAGCATTTT.

This clone showed up just a few times. The chain links TRBV4-2 to TRBJ1-2; the D gene is possibly TRBD1 (5 bases). This CDR3 spans 16 amino acids. Germline V gives CDR1 LGHNA, CDR2 YNFKEQ. Trimming took off 2 bases at V and 10 bases at J, with 23 bases between the two ends. The CDR3 is CASSQSLPGVRGSYTF. The CDR3 DNA is TGTGCCAGCAGCCAATCGTTGCCGGGGGTGCGGGGGTCCTACACCTTC.

The chain is built from TRBV5-6 and TRBJ1-5, with TRBD1 matching 8 bases. Germline V lookup: CDR1 SGHDT, CDR2 YYEEEE. This CDR3 contains 16 residues. After removal of 4 bases from V and 3 bases from J, the junction contained 9 bases not matched to a gene. The CDR3 coding sequence is TGTGCCAGCAGCCAACTAAGACAGGGGACCAATCAGCCCCAGCATTTT. Translated, it gives CASSQLRQGTNQPQHF.

CDR3 sequence (DNA): TGTGCCATTTCCGGGACAGGGGAAGGTCAGCCCCAGCATTTT. Amino acids: CAISGTGEGQPQHF. The chain has TRBV10-3 and TRBJ1-5; 10 nucleotides agree with TRBD1. The CDR3 has 14 residues. V shed 9 bases and J 6 bases; nucleotides not matched to a gene: 8. The germline V gene encodes CDR1 ENHRY and CDR2 SYGVKD.

The genes are TRBV7-3 and TRBJ1-1; 10 positions match TRBD1. After removal of 4 bases from V and 7 bases from J, the junction contained 18 bases not matched to a gene. This CDR3 has 18 amino acids. Germline CDR1 is SGHTA and CDR2 is FQGTGA. The CDR3 loop reads CASSYKSFDRGRTGEAFF. Written as DNA, the CDR3 is TGTGCCAGCAGCTACAAAAGCTTTGACAGGGGGCGTACAGGTGAAGCTTTCTTT.

The J gene is TRBJ2-5, the V gene TRBV6-1; 7 bases align to TRBD1. After removal of 2 bases from V and 5 bases from J, the junction contained 11 bases not matched to a gene. The CDR3 has 16 residues. Germline V gene sequence: CDR1 MNHNS, CDR2 SASEGT. CDR3 DNA sequence: TGTGCCAGCAGTGAACTCGGACAGGATATGGGCGAGACCCAGTACTTC. It yields the protein CASSELGQDMGETQYF.

V and J are TRBV5-4 and TRBJ2-2; possibly TRBD1 for D (5 bases). The germline V gene has CDR1 SGHNT and CDR2 YYREEE (reference sequence). V gave up 2 bases and J gave up 3 bases, with 11 bases separating them. This CDR3 has 15 amino acids. The DNA for the CDR3 is TGTGCCAGCAGCTTCTACGCCAGGGACACCGGGGAGCTGTTTTTT. This gives the protein CASSFYARDTGELFF. The full variable domain, its missing parts supplied by reference TRBV5-4 and TRBJ2-2, is ETGVTQSPTHLIKTRGQQVTLRCSSQSGHNTVSWYQQALGQGPQFIFQYYREEENGRGNFPPRFSGLQFPNYSSELNVNALELDDSALYLCASSFYARDTGELFFGEGSRLTVL.

CDR3 nucleotide sequence: TGTGCCAGTAGTATACAGGGGGTTGGAGATACGCAGTATTTT. Translating gives CASSIQGVGDTQYF. The rearrangement links TRBV19 to TRBJ2-3; 7 bases fit TRBD1. Germline V gene data show CDR1 as LNHDA and CDR2 as SQIVND (reference sequence). The CDR3 covers 14 residues. The V and J ends lost 2 bases and 5 bases, in that order; junction bases with no gene match: 4. Looking up the rest from reference TRBV19 and TRBJ2-3 gives the full variable domain: DGGITQSPKYLFRKEGQNVTLSCEQNLNHDAMYWYRQDPGQGLRLIYYSQIVNDFQKGDIAEGYSVSREKKESFPLTVTSAQKNPTAFYLCASSIQGVGDTQYFGPGTRLTVL.

The CDR3 loop reads CASSLGDTYNEQFF. DNA for the CDR3: TGTGCCAGCAGCTTGGGGGACACCTACAATGAGCAGTTCTTC. This chain joins TRBV11-3 and TRBJ2-1, with a weak D call TRBD1 (6 bases). Trimming removed 3 bases from V and 2 bases from J, with 8 bases in between. Germline V CDR1 and CDR2: SGHNT, YENEEA. CDR3 size: 14 residues.

V usage is TRBV27 and J usage is TRBJ1-2; 7 bases are shared with TRBD1. From germline, CDR1 is MNHEY and CDR2 SMNVEV (reference sequence). The length of the CDR3 is 15 residues. J gave up 5 bases and V 6 bases, and 12 bases lay outside the gene matches. The CDR3 bases are TGTGCCAGCAGCCCAAGACAGGGAAGGGCGTATGGCTACACCTTC. Protein sequence: CASSPRQGRAYGYTF.